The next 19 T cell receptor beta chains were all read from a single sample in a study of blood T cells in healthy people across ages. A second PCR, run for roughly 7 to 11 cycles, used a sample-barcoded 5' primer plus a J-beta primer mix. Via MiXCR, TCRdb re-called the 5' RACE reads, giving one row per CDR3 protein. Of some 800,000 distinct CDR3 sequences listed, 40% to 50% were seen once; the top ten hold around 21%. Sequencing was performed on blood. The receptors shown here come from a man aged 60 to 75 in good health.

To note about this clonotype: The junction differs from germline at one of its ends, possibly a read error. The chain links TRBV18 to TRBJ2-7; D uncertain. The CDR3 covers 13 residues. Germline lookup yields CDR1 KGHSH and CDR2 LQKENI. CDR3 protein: CASSPNDPREQYF. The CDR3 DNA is TGTGCAAGCTCACCGAACGATCCGCGTGAGCAGTACTTC.

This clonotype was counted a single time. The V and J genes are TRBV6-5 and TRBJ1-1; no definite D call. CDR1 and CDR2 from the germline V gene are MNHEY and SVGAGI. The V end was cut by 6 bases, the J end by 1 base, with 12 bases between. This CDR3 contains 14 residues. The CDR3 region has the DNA TGTGCCAGCAGAACCTACTACACGAACACTGAAGCTTTCTTT. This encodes CASRTYYTNTEAFF.

CDR3 nucleotides: TGCGCCAGCAGCTTGGAGGGTACGAGGGCGATCGAAAAACTGTTTTTT. Its translation is CASSLEGTRAIEKLFF. The chain couples TRBV5-1 to TRBJ1-4; unclear D gene. CDR1 SGHRS and CDR2 YFSETQ come from the germline V gene. The V and J ends lost 0 bases and 8 bases respectively, with 17 bases between them. This CDR3 is 16 amino acids long.

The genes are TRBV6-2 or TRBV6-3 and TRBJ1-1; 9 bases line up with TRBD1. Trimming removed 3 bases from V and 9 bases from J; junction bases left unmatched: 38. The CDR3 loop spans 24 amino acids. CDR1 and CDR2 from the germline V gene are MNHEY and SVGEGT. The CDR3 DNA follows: TGTGCCAGCAGTTATAAGTTAGGAACGCCGGGACAGGGAAGATCTAGATTAGGCGTTCCAAAAGCTTTCTTT. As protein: CASSYKLGTPGQGRSRLGVPKAFF.

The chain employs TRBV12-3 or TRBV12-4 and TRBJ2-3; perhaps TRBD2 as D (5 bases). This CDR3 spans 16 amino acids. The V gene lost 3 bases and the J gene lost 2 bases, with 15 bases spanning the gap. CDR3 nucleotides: TGTGCCAGCAGTTTTGGGTATGGACTGACCACAGATACGCAGTATTTT. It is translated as CASSFGYGLTTDTQYF.

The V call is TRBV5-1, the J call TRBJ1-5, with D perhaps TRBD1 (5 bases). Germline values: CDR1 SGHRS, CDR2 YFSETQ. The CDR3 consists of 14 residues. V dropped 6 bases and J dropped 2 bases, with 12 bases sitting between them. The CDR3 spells CASKEGLGNQPQHF. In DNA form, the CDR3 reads TGCGCCAGCAAAGAGGGACTGGGCAATCAGCCCCAGCATTTT.

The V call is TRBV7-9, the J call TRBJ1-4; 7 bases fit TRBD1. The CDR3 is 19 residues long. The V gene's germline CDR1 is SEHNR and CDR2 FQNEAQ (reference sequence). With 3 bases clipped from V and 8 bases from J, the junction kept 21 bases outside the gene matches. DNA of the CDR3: TGTGCCAGCAGCTTTTTGTCCGGGCAGGGGGGAAAGAATGGAGAAAAACTGTTTTTT. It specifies CASSFLSGQGGKNGEKLFF.

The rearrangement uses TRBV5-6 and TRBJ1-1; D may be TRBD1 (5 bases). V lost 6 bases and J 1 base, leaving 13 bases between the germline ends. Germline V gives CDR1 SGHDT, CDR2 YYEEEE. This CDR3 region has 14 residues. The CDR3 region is CASNQGSGNTEAFF. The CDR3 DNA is TGTGCCAGCAACCAGGGTTCGGGGAACACTGAAGCTTTCTTT.

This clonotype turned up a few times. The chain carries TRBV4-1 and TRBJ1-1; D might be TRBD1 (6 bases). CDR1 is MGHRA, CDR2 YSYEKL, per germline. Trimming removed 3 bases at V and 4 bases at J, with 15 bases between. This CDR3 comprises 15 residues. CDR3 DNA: TGCGCCAGCAGCCAGGATCGACAGGTATCCACTGAAGCTTTCTTT. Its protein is CASSQDRQVSTEAFF.

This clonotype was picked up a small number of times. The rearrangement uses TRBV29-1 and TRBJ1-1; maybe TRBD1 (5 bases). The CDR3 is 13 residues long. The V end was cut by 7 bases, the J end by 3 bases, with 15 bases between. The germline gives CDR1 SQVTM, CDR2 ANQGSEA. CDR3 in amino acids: CSAFFPGDTEAFF. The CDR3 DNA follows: TGCAGCGCCTTCTTTCCGGGGGACACTGAAGCTTTCTTT.

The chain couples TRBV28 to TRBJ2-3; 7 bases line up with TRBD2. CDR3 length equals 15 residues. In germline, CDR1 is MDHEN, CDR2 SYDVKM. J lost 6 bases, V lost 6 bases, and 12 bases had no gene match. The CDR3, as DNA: TGTGCCAGCAGCGTCTCGGGACCCGGGAGGGATACGCAGTATTTT. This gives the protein CASSVSGPGRDTQYF.

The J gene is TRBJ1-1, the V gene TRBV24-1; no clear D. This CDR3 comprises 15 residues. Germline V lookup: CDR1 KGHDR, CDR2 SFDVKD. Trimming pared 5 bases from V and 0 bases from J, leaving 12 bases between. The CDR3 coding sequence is TGTGCCACCAGTGGTTATCCCAGCCTGAACACTGAAGCTTTCTTT. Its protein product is CATSGYPSLNTEAFF.

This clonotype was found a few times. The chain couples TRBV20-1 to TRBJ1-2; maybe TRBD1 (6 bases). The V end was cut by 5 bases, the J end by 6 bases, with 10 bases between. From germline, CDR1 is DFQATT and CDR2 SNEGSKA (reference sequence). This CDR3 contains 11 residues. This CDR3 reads CSARRTDGYTF. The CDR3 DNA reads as TGCAGTGCTCGCCGGACAGATGGCTACACCTTC.

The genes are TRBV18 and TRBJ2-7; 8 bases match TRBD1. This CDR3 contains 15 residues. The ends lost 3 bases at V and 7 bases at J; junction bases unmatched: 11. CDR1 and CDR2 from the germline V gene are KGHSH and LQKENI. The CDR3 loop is CASSPQQGVDNEQYF. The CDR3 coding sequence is TGTGCCAGCTCACCGCAACAGGGGGTCGATAATGAGCAGTACTTC.

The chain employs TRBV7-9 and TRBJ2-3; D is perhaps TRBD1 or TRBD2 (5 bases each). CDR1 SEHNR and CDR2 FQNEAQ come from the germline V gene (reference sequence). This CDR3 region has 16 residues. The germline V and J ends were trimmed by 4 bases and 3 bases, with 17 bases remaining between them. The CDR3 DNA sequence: TGTGCCAGCAGCTACGGGACGGTCGCCCTGACAGATACGCAGTATTTT. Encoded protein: CASSYGTVALTDTQYF.

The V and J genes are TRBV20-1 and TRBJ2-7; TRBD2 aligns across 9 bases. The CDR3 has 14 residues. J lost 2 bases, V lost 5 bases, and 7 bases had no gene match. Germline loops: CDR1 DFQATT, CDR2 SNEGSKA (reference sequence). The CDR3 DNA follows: TGCAGTGCTTTCACTAGCGGGCGAACCTACGAGCAGTACTTC. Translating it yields CSAFTSGRTYEQYF.

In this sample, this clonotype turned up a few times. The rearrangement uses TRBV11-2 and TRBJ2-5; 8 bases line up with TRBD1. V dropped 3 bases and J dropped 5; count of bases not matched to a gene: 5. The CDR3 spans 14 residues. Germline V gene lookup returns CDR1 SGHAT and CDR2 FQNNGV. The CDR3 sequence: CASSLMRDRETQYF. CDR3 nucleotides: TGTGCCAGCAGCTTGATGAGGGACAGGGAGACCCAGTACTTC.

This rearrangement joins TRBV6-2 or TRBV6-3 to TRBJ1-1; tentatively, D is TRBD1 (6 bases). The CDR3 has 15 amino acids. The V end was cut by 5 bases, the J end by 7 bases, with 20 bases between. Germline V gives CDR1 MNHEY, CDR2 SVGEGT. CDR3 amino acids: CASSTLFKGDVEAFF. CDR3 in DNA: TGTGCCAGCAGTACCCTTTTCAAGGGGGATGTTGAAGCTTTCTTT.

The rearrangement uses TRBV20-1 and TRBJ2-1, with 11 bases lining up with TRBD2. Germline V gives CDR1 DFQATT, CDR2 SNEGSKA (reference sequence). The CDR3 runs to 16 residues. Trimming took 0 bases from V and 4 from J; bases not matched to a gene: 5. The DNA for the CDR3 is TGCAGTGCTAGAGATGTGACTAGCGGGAAGTACAATGAGCAGTTCTTC. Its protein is CSARDVTSGKYNEQFF.